These 20 T cell receptor beta chains were all obtained from the same sample, sequenced in a study of identical twins. TCRdb re-called the 5' RACE reads through MiXCR, storing one row per CDR3 protein. The sample lists roughly 710,000 distinct CDR3 sequences, around 6.1% seen once, with approximately 2% in the top ten. The sequenced material came from naive T cells sorted from blood. These receptors were collected from a man in his late teens or twenties in good health.

This clonotype was picked up many times. V and J are TRBV6-1 and TRBJ2-7, with D unresolved. The V end lost 7 bases, the J end lost 3 bases, and 13 bases lay between the germline ends. In germline, CDR1 is MNHNS, CDR2 SASEGT. The CDR3 has 13 residues. The CDR3 spells CASMVPSGYEQYV. The CDR3 DNA sequence: TGTGCCAGCATGGTACCTAGTGGCTACGAGCAGTACGTC.

The chain combines TRBV4-1 with TRBJ2-1; maybe TRBD1 (6 bases). This CDR3 has 14 residues. Trimming pared 8 bases from V and 8 bases from J, leaving 19 bases between. Per germline, CDR1 MGHRA and CDR2 YSYEKL. CDR3 nucleotide sequence: TGCGCCAGCTCCACACTAGGGGGTAAGGATGAGCAGTTCTTC. Translating gives CASSTLGGKDEQFF.

This clonotype has a count of ten or more. The chain joins TRBV12-3 or TRBV12-4 to TRBJ2-7; D is tentatively TRBD1 or TRBD2 (5 bases each). The CDR3 is 13 residues long. The V and J ends lost 6 bases and 3 bases respectively, with 12 bases between them. The CDR3 is CASRGEWSYEQYF. The CDR3, as DNA: TGTGCCAGCAGGGGGGAGTGGAGCTACGAGCAGTACTTC.

This chain links TRBV20-1 with TRBJ2-1; D not certain. CDR1 is DFQATT, CDR2 SNEGSKA, per germline (reference sequence). V was clipped by 6 bases and J by 5 bases, with 14 bases between them. The CDR3 is 13 amino acids. CDR3 protein: CSAPRLLDNEQFF. The CDR3 DNA follows: TGCAGTGCCCCACGCTTGCTTGACAATGAGCAGTTCTTC.

The table lists this clonotype with many counts. The CDR3 spells CASSFEAEPYYGYTF. CDR3 coding DNA: TGTGCCAGCAGCTTCGAAGCAGAGCCTTACTATGGCTACACCTTC. The chain joins TRBV11-2 to TRBJ1-2, with no clear D. V dropped 3 bases and J dropped 3 bases, with 14 bases sitting between them. The CDR3 runs to 15 residues. The germline V gene has CDR1 SGHAT and CDR2 FQNNGV.

The chain couples TRBV29-1 to TRBJ2-7; no clear D gene. CDR1 is SQVTM and CDR2 is ANQGSEA in the germline V gene. Between the trimmed V and J ends, which lost 6 bases and 3 bases, there was a span of 9 bases. The CDR3 spans 11 residues. The CDR3 loop is CSVEQDYEQYV. The DNA of the CDR3 is TGCAGCGTAGAGCAGGACTACGAGCAGTACGTC.

This clonotype was observed a few times. This chain joins TRBV6-5 and TRBJ2-3; 7 bases agree with TRBD2. The trim removed 2 bases at V and 0 bases at J, leaving 2 bases unmatched. Germline loops: CDR1 MNHEY, CDR2 SVGAGI. The CDR3 contains 15 residues. Here the CDR3 DNA reads TGTGCCAGCAGTTACCGTAGCGGGAGCACAGATACGCAGTATTTT. It specifies CASSYRSGSTDTQYF.

The table lists this clonotype with many counts. The gene calls are TRBV5-6 and TRBJ2-2; weak D call: TRBD2 (5 bases). The CDR3 runs to 14 residues. V lost 4 bases and J 4 bases, leaving 11 bases between the germline ends. The germline CDR1 and CDR2 sequences are SGHDT and YYEEEE. CDR3 sequence (DNA): TGTGCCAGCAGCAGAGGGATCACCACCGGGGAGCTGTTTTTT. Protein sequence: CASSRGITTGELFF.

The V and J genes are TRBV20-1 and TRBJ2-7; TRBD2 matches at 10 bases. J was trimmed by 0 bases and V by 6 bases; bases with no gene match: 5. Germline V gives CDR1 DFQATT, CDR2 SNEGSKA (reference sequence). This CDR3 spans 14 amino acids. The CDR3 protein is CSAVAGGSSYEQYF. Here the CDR3 DNA reads TGCAGTGCAGTAGCGGGAGGAAGCTCCTACGAGCAGTACTTC.

This clonotype was observed at least ten times. The chain couples TRBV30 to TRBJ2-1; D is ambiguous. Germline V lookup: CDR1 GTSNPN, CDR2 SVGIG (reference sequence). The CDR3 has 12 amino acids. Trimming stripped 5 bases from V and 2 bases from J, with 7 bases between. The CDR3, as DNA: TGTGCCTGGGGTAGGACCTACAATGAGCAGTTCTTC. Translating it yields CAWGRTYNEQFF. Supplemented by reference TRBV30 and TRBJ2-1, the full variable domain reads SQTIHQWPATLVQPVGSPLSLECTVEGTSNPNLYWYRQAAGRGLQLLFYSVGIGQISSEVPQNLSASRPQDRQFILSSKKLLLSDSGFYLCAWGRTYNEQFFGPGTRLTVL.

This clonotype was observed at least ten times. The chain uses TRBV7-2 and TRBJ2-1, with TRBD2 matching 8 bases. Germline V gene sequence: CDR1 SGHTA, CDR2 FQGNSA. The CDR3 length is 16 residues. The V gene end was trimmed by 5 bases and the J gene end by 5 bases; junction bases not matched to a gene: 11. In DNA, the CDR3 is TGTGCCAGCAGCCCCAGAACGGGAGGGCCGGACAATGAGCAGTTCTTC. It encodes CASSPRTGGPDNEQFF.

V is TRBV5-1 and J is TRBJ1-5; D might be TRBD1 (6 bases). The V and J ends lost 0 bases and 3 bases respectively, with 13 bases between them. CDR1 is SGHRS, CDR2 YFSETQ, per germline. The CDR3 loop spans 16 amino acids. The CDR3 DNA reads TGCGCCAGCAGCTTGGCGGGGGCAGGTGACAATCAGCCCCAGCATTTT. Translation: CASSLAGAGDNQPQHF.

The sample holds many counts of this clonotype. The V gene is TRBV7-9, the J gene TRBJ2-7; possibly TRBD2 for D (6 bases). This CDR3 has 15 amino acids. Per the germline V gene, CDR1 is SEHNR and CDR2 is FQNEAQ (reference sequence). V was cut by 1 base and J by 3 bases, with 13 bases left in between. CDR3 sequence: CASSLEGGGHYEQYF. CDR3 sequence (DNA): TGTGCCAGCAGCTTAGAGGGAGGCGGGCACTACGAGCAGTACTTC.

The chain couples TRBV7-8 to TRBJ2-5; 8 positions agree with TRBD1. Trimming took 7 bases from V and 2 from J; bases not matched to a gene: 12. This CDR3 has 16 residues. The germline CDR1 and CDR2 sequences are SGHVS and FQNEAQ. The CDR3 loop is CASKLRDWTGQETQYF. The CDR3 nucleotides are TGTGCCAGCAAGCTCCGGGATTGGACAGGGCAAGAGACCCAGTACTTC. Filled out from reference TRBV7-8 and TRBJ2-5, the complete variable domain reads GAGVSQSPRYKVAKRGQDVALRCDPISGHVSLFWYQQALGQGPEFLTYFQNEAQLDKSGLPSDRFFAERPEGSVSTLKIQRTQQEDSAVYLCASKLRDWTGQETQYFGPGTRLLVL.

The V and J genes are TRBV20-1 and TRBJ2-1; D not certain. From germline, CDR1 is DFQATT and CDR2 SNEGSKA (reference sequence). CDR3 length equals 15 residues. The ends were cut back, 1 base at V and 1 base at J, with 11 bases in the middle. CDR3 loop: CSARVPAASYNEQFF. The DNA of the CDR3 is TGCAGTGCTAGAGTTCCGGCAGCTTCCTACAATGAGCAGTTCTTC.

This clonotype was counted at least ten times. V usage is TRBV20-1 and J usage is TRBJ1-5; possible D gene TRBD1, 6 bases. This CDR3 has 16 residues. Trimming cost V 4 bases and J 4 bases, with 20 bases left between them. CDR1 is DFQATT, CDR2 SNEGSKA, per germline (reference sequence). CDR3 loop: CSATWGGGRLNQPQHF. CDR3 DNA sequence: TGCAGTGCTACTTGGGGCGGGGGCAGGTTGAATCAGCCCCAGCATTTT.

This clonotype was detected a few times. This rearrangement joins TRBV20-1 to TRBJ2-1; tentative D call: TRBD1 (6 bases). Trimming left V 5 bases short and J 8 bases short, with 16 bases between. The CDR3 covers 13 residues. The germline gives CDR1 DFQATT, CDR2 SNEGSKA (reference sequence). Here the CDR3 reads CSAPDTGNHEQFF. The CDR3 DNA follows: TGCAGTGCTCCAGACACAGGGAACCATGAGCAGTTCTTC.

This clonotype was observed at least ten times. The gene calls are TRBV12-3 or TRBV12-4 and TRBJ1-1; D unclear. The CDR3 runs 15 residues. V lost 5 bases and J 0 bases, leaving 13 bases between the germline ends. The CDR3 nucleotides read TGTGCCAGCAGTCCTAGAATAGGCATGAACACTGAAGCTTTCTTT. Translation gives CASSPRIGMNTEAFF.

This rearrangement joins TRBV7-8 to TRBJ1-1; 9 bases map to TRBD1. J was trimmed by 6 bases and V by 3 bases; bases with no gene match: 5. Germline CDR1 SGHVS, CDR2 FQNEAQ. The CDR3 length is 14 residues. This chain's CDR3 is CASSFPGQGAEAFF. The CDR3 region has the DNA TGTGCCAGCAGCTTCCCGGGACAGGGCGCTGAAGCTTTCTTT.

This clonotype was picked up many times. The gene calls are TRBV6-5 and TRBJ1-1, with a weak D call TRBD1 (6 bases). CDR1 and CDR2 from the germline V gene are MNHEY and SVGAGI. Trimming took 2 bases from V and 0 from J, leaving 7 bases between them. The CDR3 covers 14 residues. For the CDR3, the DNA is TGTGCCAGCAGTTACCAGGGGATGAACACTGAAGCTTTCTTT. Translating gives CASSYQGMNTEAFF.